The 8 T cell receptor beta chains given below trace back to one sample, sequenced in a study of blood T cell repertoires in COVID-19. Clones were read by immunoSEQ multiplex PCR, and TCRdb kept only the in-frame ones, dropping some. The sample lists 300,000 to 450,000 clones, over 75% occurring once. Sequencing input: PBMCs or T cells enriched from blood (not recorded which). The receptors here all came from a man in his forties in a cohort exposed to, infected with or recovered from COVID-19 (not recorded which).

The CDR3 nucleotides read TGTGCCATCAGAGCTAGCGGCTCACAAGAGACCCAGTACTTC. Protein sequence: CAIRASGSQETQYF. J is TRBJ2-5 and V is TRBV10-3, with 7 bases that match TRBD2. This CDR3 has 14 residues. Losses at the gene ends were 6 bases for V and 2 bases for J; bases not matched to a gene: 6. CDR1 is ENHRY, CDR2 SYGVKD, per germline.

This chain connects TRBV10-3 to TRBJ1-5; 8 positions match TRBD1. Germline V lookup: CDR1 ENHRY, CDR2 SYGVKD. The CDR3 length is 15 residues. With 5 bases clipped from V and 1 base from J, the junction kept 4 bases outside the gene matches. CDR3 in DNA: TGTGCCATCAGTAAGGGACAGGAGAGCAATCAGCCCCAGCATTTT. It specifies CAISKGQESNQPQHF.

Of note for this clone: Within the sample, other DNA sequences also encode this same CDR3. V is TRBV7-3 and J is TRBJ1-1; D may be TRBD1 (6 bases). The germline CDR1 and CDR2 sequences are SGHTA and FQGTGA. Trimming took off 0 bases at V and 0 bases at J, with 8 bases between the two ends. The CDR3 totals 15 residues. For the CDR3, the DNA is TGTGCCAGCAGCTTAACCGGGACACTGAACACTGAAGCTTTCTTT. Translating gives CASSLTGTLNTEAFF.

The J gene is TRBJ1-4, the V gene TRBV2, with 7 bases that match TRBD1. This CDR3 comprises 15 residues. The V segment lost 5 bases and the J segment 7 bases; nucleotides outside the gene matches: 10. Germline V gene lookup returns CDR1 SNHLY and CDR2 FYNNEI. CDR3 in DNA: TGTGCCAGCAGTCTCCAGGGGGACAGACTTGAAAAACTGTTTTTT. Encoded protein: CASSLQGDRLEKLFF.

This sequence joins TRBV5-1 and TRBJ1-1; D is undetermined. The CDR3 runs 15 residues. Germline V gene data show CDR1 as SGHRS and CDR2 as YFSETQ. Trimming removed 4 bases at V and 7 bases at J, with 20 bases between. The CDR3 DNA reads TGCGCCAGCAGCCCGGCGGGTGGACGGGAGAATGAAGCTTTCTTT. This translates into CASSPAGGRENEAFF.

The gene calls are TRBV5-1 and TRBJ2-1; 10 bases are shared with TRBD1. V shed 0 bases, J shed 5 bases, and the junction held 2 bases outside the gene matches. The CDR3 is made up of 15 amino acids. CDR1 SGHRS and CDR2 YFSETQ come from the germline V gene. For the CDR3, the DNA is TGCGCCAGCAGCTTGGGACAGGGGGCAGACAATGAGCAGTTCTTC. It codes for CASSLGQGADNEQFF.

CDR3 sequence reads: CATSRDRGRGGSSTDTQYF. CDR3 in DNA: TGTGCCACCAGCAGAGATCGAGGCAGAGGCGGATCTAGCACAGATACGCAGTATTTT. The chain carries TRBV15 and TRBJ2-3; the D is unclear. With 0 bases removed from V and 0 bases from J, the gap between germline ends came to 19 bases. CDR3 length: 19 residues. Germline values: CDR1 LNHNV, CDR2 YYDKDF (reference sequence).

The sample holds one count of this clone. The chain carries TRBV24-1 and TRBJ2-3; D is ambiguous. Germline-derived CDR1 and CDR2 are KGHDR and SFDVKD. Trimming took 6 bases from V and 0 from J, leaving 6 bases between them. The CDR3 contains 13 residues. CDR3 nucleotide sequence: TGTGCCACCAGTTTGGAGAGCACAGATACGCAGTATTTT. Its protein product is CATSLESTDTQYF.